These 29 T cell receptor beta chains were sequenced from one sample in a study of blood T cell repertoires in COVID-19. The protocol was immunoSEQ multiplex PCR, while the TCRdb copy is restricted to in-frame clones and leaves out a portion. The sample has tens of thousands of clones; around 87% are singletons. Sequencing used peripheral blood. The receptors originated from a man aged 55 to 69 with acute or convalescent COVID-19.

This rearrangement joins TRBV9 to TRBJ2-5, with 12 positions matching TRBD2. The junction had 2 bases not matched to a gene; V was cut back by 4 bases and J by 1 base. This CDR3 spans 15 amino acids. Germline CDR1 reads SGDLS; CDR2 reads YYNGEE. This CDR3 is CASSTSGRPQETQYF. In DNA form, the CDR3 reads TGTGCCAGCAGCACTAGCGGGAGGCCCCAAGAGACCCAGTACTTC.

The J gene is TRBJ1-5, the V gene TRBV19; D unclear. The CDR3 covers 14 residues. The germline V gene encodes CDR1 LNHDA and CDR2 SQIVND (reference sequence). V was trimmed by 3 bases and J by 2 bases, leaving 8 bases between them. The CDR3 DNA is TGTGCCAGTAGTATCGCTAATGGCAATCAGCCCCAGCATTTT. Translating it yields CASSIANGNQPQHF.

The gene calls are TRBV5-1 and TRBJ1-2; unclear D gene. Germline V gene sequence: CDR1 SGHRS, CDR2 YFSETQ. V lost 4 bases to trimming and J lost 1 base, with 14 bases between them. The CDR3 extends over 15 amino acids. The CDR3 DNA sequence: TGCGCCAGCAGCCCGCGGAGGGATCATAACTATGGCTACACCTTC. This sequence encodes CASSPRRDHNYGYTF.

The rearrangement uses TRBV6-1 and TRBJ1-1, with a tentative D call TRBD1 (6 bases). Per germline, CDR1 MNHNS and CDR2 SASEGT. The CDR3 extends over 15 amino acids. V was clipped by 2 bases and J by 11 bases, with 21 bases between them. The CDR3 loop is CASSEPGQGLAQAFF. CDR3 nucleotides: TGTGCCAGCAGTGAACCGGGACAAGGATTGGCTCAGGCTTTCTTT.

The chain combines TRBV6-1 with TRBJ2-4, with TRBD2 matching 10 bases. J was trimmed by 0 bases and V by 3 bases; bases with no gene match: 5. The CDR3 has 17 amino acids. Germline CDR1 reads MNHNS; CDR2 reads SASEGT. As DNA, the CDR3 is TGTGCCAGCAGTGATATAGCGGGAGGCTCAGCCAAAAACATTCAGTACTTC. Its translation is CASSDIAGGSAKNIQYF.

The CDR3 spells CASSLQLAYGYTF. The DNA for the CDR3 is TGTGCCAGCAGCCTACAGTTGGCCTATGGCTACACCTTC. J is TRBJ1-2 and V is TRBV14; D is undetermined. V was cut by 4 bases and J by 4 bases, with 10 bases left in between. Germline V gene lookup returns CDR1 SGHDN and CDR2 FVKESK. This CDR3 is 13 amino acids long.

V usage is TRBV25-1 and J usage is TRBJ1-2; perhaps TRBD1 as D (6 bases). Trimming removed 8 bases at V and 7 bases at J, with 23 bases between. The V gene's germline CDR1 is MGHDK and CDR2 SYGVNS. The CDR3 loop spans 15 amino acids. CDR3 bases: TGTGCCAGCGTCGGCGCGGGGGGACAAGGCTTTGGCTACACCTTC. Translated: CASVGAGGQGFGYTF.

This clone was detected once. The CDR3 region has the DNA TGTGCCAGCAGCCTGGGACAGTTAAACAATCAGCCCCAGCATTTT. It specifies CASSLGQLNNQPQHF. The V gene is TRBV5-8, the J gene TRBJ1-5; 7 bases are a match to TRBD1. The CDR3 is made up of 15 amino acids. Germline CDR1 reads SGHTS; CDR2 reads YDEGEE. The V and J ends lost 4 bases and 3 bases, in that order; junction bases with no gene match: 7.

The genes are TRBV10-2 and TRBJ2-7; 12 nucleotides agree with TRBD1. J gave up 3 bases and V 7 bases, and 4 bases lay outside the gene matches. Germline V CDR1 and CDR2: WSHSY, SAAADI. The CDR3 is 14 residues long. CDR3 in amino acids: CASTGTGGDYEQYF. The CDR3 region has the DNA TGCGCCAGCACTGGGACAGGGGGCGACTACGAGCAGTACTTC.

V is TRBV3-1 (or the pseudogene TRBV3-2) and J is TRBJ1-2; no reliable D call. Germline values: CDR1 LGHDT, CDR2 YNNKEL (reference sequence). V was shortened by 1 base and J by 4 bases, with 7 bases between the two germline ends. The CDR3 runs 13 residues. CDR3 DNA: TGTGCCAGCAGCCAAGGGCGGGGCTATGGCTACACCTTC. Its protein is CASSQGRGYGYTF.

This sequence joins TRBV6-5 and TRBJ2-3; 8 bases fit TRBD2. The CDR3 runs to 14 residues. With V trimmed by 7 bases and J by 5 bases, 8 bases remained unmatched. Germline CDR1 and CDR2: MNHEY and SVGAGI. In nucleotides, the CDR3 is TGTGCCAGCACGCCGGCGGGGGGAGGAGATACGCAGTATTTT. Translating gives CASTPAGGGDTQYF.

This chain uses TRBV7-9 with TRBJ1-2; 7 bases line up with TRBD1. Germline values: CDR1 SEHNR, CDR2 FQNEAQ (reference sequence). After removal of 5 bases from V and 1 base from J, the junction contained 7 bases not matched to a gene. This CDR3 region has 15 residues. CDR3 residues: CASSETGLNNYGYTF. The DNA for the CDR3 is TGTGCCAGCAGCGAGACAGGGCTTAATAACTATGGCTACACCTTC. Variable domain in full (rest from reference TRBV7-9 and TRBJ1-2): DTGVSQNPRHKITKRGQNVTFRCDPISEHNRLYWYRQTLGQGPEFLTYFQNEAQLEKSRLLSDRFSAERPKGSFSTLEIQRTEQGDSAMYLCASSETGLNNYGYTFGSGTRLTVV.

The chain couples TRBV7-6 to TRBJ2-7; D ambiguous. This CDR3 contains 12 residues. V was trimmed by 2 bases and J by 6 bases, leaving 8 bases between them. CDR1 is SGHVS and CDR2 is FNYEAQ in the germline V gene. DNA of the CDR3: TGTGCCAGCAGCTTAAAAGAGTCCGAGCAGTACTTC. Translation gives CASSLKESEQYF.

The rearrangement joins TRBV18 to TRBJ1-5, with D possibly matching TRBD1 (5 bases). The germline V gene has CDR1 KGHSH and CDR2 LQKENI. The CDR3 runs to 14 residues. V was clipped by 2 bases and J by 8 bases, with 13 bases between them. The CDR3 DNA reads as TGTGCCAGCTCACCATGGGGGGGGTTGGAGCCCCAGCATTTT. Translating gives CASSPWGGLEPQHF.

Only one count was recorded for this clone. The chain couples TRBV6-1 to TRBJ1-2, with 12 bases fitting TRBD1. Germline V CDR1 and CDR2: MNHNS, SASEGT. V shed 2 bases and J 6 bases; nucleotides not matched to a gene: 7. CDR3 length equals 16 residues. The CDR3 here is CASSELMGQGANGYTF. In DNA, the CDR3 is TGTGCCAGCAGTGAATTAATGGGACAGGGGGCCAATGGCTACACCTTC.

The rearrangement uses TRBV23-1 and TRBJ2-1, with 10 positions matching TRBD1. TRBV23-1 is placed among ORFs of uncertain function. V shed 5 bases, J shed 8 bases, and the junction held 6 bases outside the gene matches. The length of the CDR3 is 14 residues. The chain's CDR3 is CASSYRTGGDEQFF. CDR3 bases: TGCGCCAGCAGTTACAGGACAGGGGGGGATGAGCAGTTCTTC.

The chain is built from TRBV10-2 and TRBJ2-2; 8 nucleotides agree with TRBD1. V gave up 4 bases and J gave up 4 bases; unmatched junction bases: 5. This CDR3 region has 15 residues. CDR1 and CDR2 from the germline V gene are WSHSY and SAAADI. CDR3 sequence: CASSGQGASTGELFF. The CDR3 DNA sequence: TGCGCCAGCAGTGGTCAGGGGGCGAGCACCGGGGAGCTGTTTTTT.

V and J are TRBV12-3 or TRBV12-4 and TRBJ1-1; tentative D call: TRBD1 (6 bases). The CDR3 has 12 amino acids. Trimming left V 4 bases short and J 11 bases short, with 14 bases between. This chain's CDR3 is CASSSVWQGAFF. The CDR3 region has the DNA TGTGCCAGCAGTTCCGTGTGGCAGGGGGCTTTCTTT.

CDR3: CASSVYGGTPLNTEAFF. The CDR3 DNA is TGTGCCAGTTCAGTATATGGGGGGACGCCTTTGAACACTGAAGCTTTCTTT. The chain employs TRBV19 and TRBJ1-1; D might be TRBD1 (5 bases). CDR3 length: 17 residues. The V gene's germline CDR1 is LNHDA and CDR2 SQIVND (reference sequence). Trimming removed 8 bases at V and 0 bases at J, with 22 bases between.

This clone was observed once. CDR3 coding DNA: TGCAGTGCTAGGGAGAACTACGAGCAGTACTTC. Amino acid sequence: CSARENYEQYF. This sequence joins TRBV20-1 and TRBJ2-7; D gene ambiguous. This CDR3 has 11 amino acids. The germline gives CDR1 DFQATT, CDR2 SNEGSKA (reference sequence). V lost 3 bases to trimming and J lost 3 bases, with 6 bases between them.

The V call is TRBV29-1, the J call TRBJ2-7; 11 nucleotides align to TRBD1. CDR3 size: 13 residues. Germline lookup yields CDR1 SQVTM and CDR2 ANQGSEA. V dropped 5 bases and J dropped 6; count of bases not matched to a gene: 6. CDR3 loop: CSVTGTGGIEQYF. The DNA of the CDR3 is TGCAGCGTTACCGGGACAGGGGGGATCGAGCAGTACTTC.

The rearrangement uses TRBV19 and TRBJ1-2, with D possibly TRBD1 on 6 matching bases. Trimming left V 10 bases short and J 2 bases short, with 11 bases between. CDR3 length: 12 residues. Germline V gene sequence: CDR1 LNHDA, CDR2 SQIVND (reference sequence). The CDR3 nucleotides are TGTGCCACTAAAGACAGGAACTATGGCTACACCTTC. This translates into CATKDRNYGYTF.

For the CDR3, the DNA is TGTGCCAGCAGTGAAAGCCTAGCGGGGGAATTGGGCATTCAGTACTTC. This codes for CASSESLAGELGIQYF. The gene calls are TRBV2 and TRBJ2-4, with TRBD2 matching 10 bases. Germline trimming cut 2 bases from V and 9 bases from J; bases unmatched to any gene: 10. This CDR3 has 16 amino acids. The V gene's germline CDR1 is SNHLY and CDR2 FYNNEI.

This clone was found once. This chain joins TRBV7-9 and TRBJ2-5; the match to TRBD1 covers 10 bases. V gave up 5 bases and J gave up 1 base; unmatched junction bases: 10. The CDR3 sequence is 17 residues long. Germline V gene sequence: CDR1 SEHNR, CDR2 FQNEAQ (reference sequence). The CDR3 DNA sequence: TGTGCCAGCAGCCTTTGGGCGGGACAGGGGATCCAAGAGACCCAGTACTTC. This sequence encodes CASSLWAGQGIQETQYF.

The chain combines TRBV28 with TRBJ1-4; 9 nucleotides agree with TRBD1. V lost 5 bases to trimming and J lost 1 base; unmatched junction nucleotides: 2. Germline V gives CDR1 MDHEN, CDR2 SYDVKM. This CDR3 has 15 residues. CDR3: CASSTGGETNEKLFF. In DNA form, the CDR3 reads TGTGCCAGCAGTACAGGGGGCGAAACTAATGAAAAACTGTTTTTT.

This clone showed up just once. V gene TRBV4-1 combines with J gene TRBJ2-7; tentatively, D is TRBD1 (6 bases). The germline V gene has CDR1 MGHRA and CDR2 YSYEKL. The CDR3 consists of 14 residues. Deletions cut 1 base from V and 4 bases from J, with 11 bases between. CDR3 coding DNA: TGCGCCAGCAGCCAAGGGGGGCACGGGTACGAGCAGTACTTC. Amino acid sequence: CASSQGGHGYEQYF.

The chain uses TRBV18 and TRBJ1-1, with 9 bases matching TRBD1. Germline V gene data show CDR1 as KGHSH and CDR2 as LQKENI. Losses at the gene ends were 0 bases for V and 1 base for J; bases not matched to a gene: 9. This CDR3 has 18 amino acids. CDR3 residues: CASSPPTGGTKKNTEAFF. The CDR3 DNA reads TGTGCCAGCTCACCACCGACAGGGGGAACAAAGAAGAACACTGAAGCTTTCTTT.

This chain links TRBV18 with TRBJ2-5; D possibly corresponds to TRBD2 (5 bases). Germline V gene data show CDR1 as KGHSH and CDR2 as LQKENI. This CDR3 is 13 amino acids long. The V end lost 5 bases, the J end lost 5 bases, and 12 bases lay between the germline ends. In nucleotides, the CDR3 is TGTGCCAGCTCATCTGCGGGCTATGAGACCCAGTACTTC. Protein: CASSSAGYETQYF.

The genes are TRBV11-2 and TRBJ1-1, with TRBD1 as a possible D gene (6 bases). V lost 4 bases and J lost 6, with 15 bases in between. The CDR3 covers 14 residues. Germline CDR1 is SGHAT and CDR2 is FQNNGV. The CDR3 bases are TGTGCCAGCAGCTCCTGGACAGTTTCCTCTGAAGCTTTCTTT. This codes for CASSSWTVSSEAFF.